The text below deals with one TCR beta chain. The data were taken from a study of blood T cell repertoires in COVID-19. Profiled with immunoSEQ multiplex PCR; TCRdb holds only in-frame clones, not every one. The table has about 170,000 clones, around 78% seen once. This CDR3 is 15 amino acids long. Trimming left V 2 bases short and J 0 bases short, with 5 bases between. Germline V gives CDR1 SNHLY, CDR2 FYNNEI. Recruitment covered about two dozen US areas and drew participants whose ages spanned about 18 to 100 years. This clonotype was sampled from a woman aged 45 to 65 who had recovered from COVID-19. This rearrangement joins TRBV2 to TRBJ2-6; D gene unclear. Sequencing was done on a sample of PBMCs or T cells enriched from blood (not recorded which). CDR3: CASSEQSSGANVLTF. The CDR3 DNA follows: TGTGCCAGCAGTGAACAATCCTCTGGGGCCAACGTCCTGACTTTC.